What follows are 23 T cell receptor beta chains derived from one specimen sequenced in a study of cytomegalovirus exposure and HLA in healthy donors. Use of 60 Vbeta and 13 Jbeta primers characterized the PCR. TCRdb keeps only in-frame clones here, not all; method: immunoSEQ multiplex PCR. Of tens of thousands of clones listed, around 78% were seen once; the top ten hold around 5.8%. The sequencing sample was made of PBMCs. These receptors were collected from a male donor in good health and CMV-seropositive.

This clone came up once. This chain links TRBV19 with TRBJ1-5; weak D call: TRBD1 (6 bases). This CDR3 region has 15 residues. In germline, CDR1 is LNHDA, CDR2 SQIVND (reference sequence). V was pared by 9 bases and J by 1 base, with 16 bases between. CDR3 coding DNA: TGTGCCAGCTCCTCGGGACACCGGAGCAATCAGCCCCAGCATTTT. It encodes CASSSGHRSNQPQHF. The whole variable domain, filled in from reference TRBV19 and TRBJ1-5, reads DGGITQSPKYLFRKEGQNVTLSCEQNLNHDAMYWYRQDPGQGLRLIYYSQIVNDFQKGDIAEGYSVSREKKESFPLTVTSAQKNPTAFYLCASSSGHRSNQPQHFGDGTRLSIL.

This clone appeared a single time. V is TRBV5-1 and J is TRBJ1-1, with D perhaps matching TRBD1 (5 bases). The CDR3 is 16 residues long. The V gene's germline CDR1 is SGHRS and CDR2 YFSETQ. V lost 4 bases to trimming and J lost 4 bases, with 20 bases between them. CDR3 amino acids: CASSTGTGGLITEAFF. DNA of the CDR3: TGCGCCAGCAGCACCGGGACGGGGGGATTGATCACTGAAGCTTTCTTT.

The chain combines TRBV7-3 with TRBJ2-5; 9 bases are a match to TRBD2. Germline lookup yields CDR1 SGHTA and CDR2 FQGTGA. The CDR3 extends over 15 amino acids. Trimming at V came to 2 bases and at J to 4 bases, leaving 5 bases not matched to a gene. CDR3 coding DNA: TGTGCCAGCAGCTTACTGGCGGGAGGGGGAGAGACCCAGTACTTC. Its protein is CASSLLAGGGETQYF.

This chain connects TRBV9 to TRBJ2-5, with unresolved D. V lost 0 bases, J lost 4 bases, and 10 bases lay in between. CDR1 and CDR2 (germline): SGDLS, YYNGEE. The CDR3 has 14 amino acids. Here the CDR3 DNA reads TGTGCCAGCAGCGTAGGAGGAAGACGAGAGACCCAGTACTTC. This encodes CASSVGGRRETQYF.

This clone was seen only once. The rearrangement uses TRBV28 and TRBJ1-1, with 12 bases matching TRBD1. Germline lookup yields CDR1 MDHEN and CDR2 SYDVKM. V was pared by 5 bases and J by 1 base, with 5 bases of the junction left unmatched. The CDR3 is 16 residues long. CDR3 protein: CASSPGTGGQNTEAFF. DNA for the CDR3: TGTGCCAGCAGTCCCGGGACAGGGGGCCAGAACACTGAAGCTTTCTTT.

J is TRBJ1-6 and V is TRBV11-1; 9 bases match TRBD1. Germline V gene sequence: CDR1 SGHAT, CDR2 FQDESV (reference sequence). V gave up 7 bases and J gave up 7 bases; unmatched junction bases: 11. The CDR3 length is 16 residues. CDR3 nucleotide sequence: TGTGCCAGCACCTCACATGGGACAGGGCGGAATTCACCCCTCCACTTT. Its translation: CASTSHGTGRNSPLHF.

The V and J genes are TRBV18 and TRBJ1-1, with TRBD1 identical over 7 bases. After removal of 4 bases from V and 5 bases from J, the junction contained 7 bases not matched to a gene. Looked up from germline, CDR1 is KGHSH and CDR2 is LQKENI. The CDR3 contains 14 residues. CDR3 coding DNA: TGTGCCAGCTCACTCCGACAGGGATTGACTGAAGCTTTCTTT. It is translated as CASSLRQGLTEAFF. Using reference TRBV18 and TRBJ1-1 for the parts outside the CDR3, the full variable domain is NAGVMQNPRHLVRRRGQEARLRCSPMKGHSHVYWYRQLPEEGLKFMVYLQKENIIDESGMPKERFSAEFPKEGPSILRIQQVVRGDSAAYFCASSLRQGLTEAFFGQGTRLTVV.

The rearrangement uses TRBV28 and TRBJ1-3; D possibly corresponds to TRBD1 (6 bases). The V gene's germline CDR1 is MDHEN and CDR2 SYDVKM. V gave up 5 bases and J gave up 4 bases, with 18 bases separating them. CDR3 length: 16 amino acids. The CDR3 DNA sequence: TGTGCCAGCAGTCCGGGGACAACCCCGATGGGAAACACCATATATTTT. Protein sequence: CASSPGTTPMGNTIYF.

The chain couples TRBV6-5 to TRBJ1-1, with 8 bases matching TRBD1. The CDR3 contains 14 residues. Germline loops: CDR1 MNHEY, CDR2 SVGAGI. With V trimmed by 7 bases and J by 6 bases, 10 bases remained unmatched. CDR3 DNA sequence: TGTGCCAGCACCCCCCGGCAGGGGGCCGCTGAAGCTTTCTTT. Residues: CASTPRQGAAEAFF.

This clone occurred a few times. The V gene is TRBV30, the J gene TRBJ2-6, with D perhaps TRBD1 (5 bases). V shed 0 bases and J shed 1 base, with 22 bases lying between them. This CDR3 is 20 amino acids long. The germline CDR1 and CDR2 sequences are GTSNPN and SVGIG (reference sequence). The CDR3 coding sequence is TGTGCCTGGAGTGTTATGAGTTATGGCAGGGCAGGATCTGGGGCCAACGTCCTGACTTTC. Its translation is CAWSVMSYGRAGSGANVLTF.

The chain carries TRBV6-5 and TRBJ1-5; D is ambiguous. The CDR3 consists of 15 residues. The germline V and J ends were trimmed by 6 bases and 4 bases, with 16 bases remaining between them. CDR1 and CDR2 from the germline V gene are MNHEY and SVGAGI. CDR3 loop: CASRGWVGRNQPQHF. The CDR3 DNA follows: TGTGCCAGCAGAGGGTGGGTTGGGAGGAATCAGCCCCAGCATTTT.

The CDR3 is CASSPRRQETQYF. CDR3 nucleotide sequence: TGTGCCAGCTCACCTCGGCGGCAAGAGACCCAGTACTTC. The V gene is TRBV18, the J gene TRBJ2-5; no firm D call. Germline lookup yields CDR1 KGHSH and CDR2 LQKENI. With 3 bases removed from V and 2 bases from J, the gap between germline ends came to 7 bases. This CDR3 has 13 residues.

The V call is TRBV27, the J call TRBJ2-1, with TRBD2 as a possible D gene (7 bases). Trimming took 0 bases from V and 4 from J, leaving 16 bases between them. Germline-derived CDR1 and CDR2 are MNHEY and SMNVEV (reference sequence). CDR3 length: 17 residues. The CDR3 reads CASSLSGGGLVYNEQFF. The DNA of the CDR3 is TGTGCCAGCAGTTTATCGGGGGGGGGCCTAGTATACAATGAGCAGTTCTTC.

This rearrangement joins TRBV2 to TRBJ2-1, with TRBD2 matching over 10 bases. Trimming took 3 bases from V and 4 from J; bases not matched to a gene: 3. Germline V gene data show CDR1 as SNHLY and CDR2 as FYNNEI. This CDR3 is built from 15 residues. The CDR3 reads CASSDLAGGYNEQFF. The DNA of the CDR3 is TGTGCCAGCAGTGATTTAGCGGGAGGTTACAATGAGCAGTTCTTC.

This clone was counted once. This chain joins TRBV11-2 and TRBJ1-3; D uncertain. The length of the CDR3 is 16 residues. Germline CDR1 reads SGHAT; CDR2 reads FQNNGV. The ends were cut back, 5 bases at V and 0 bases at J, with 14 bases in the middle. CDR3 nucleotide sequence: TGTGCCAGCAGCCGGGGAGGTCTGGTCTCTGGAAACACCATATATTTT. Its translation is CASSRGGLVSGNTIYF.

The chain is built from TRBV15 and TRBJ1-1; D might be TRBD1 (6 bases). The CDR3 spans 15 residues. Germline V gives CDR1 LNHNV, CDR2 YYDKDF (reference sequence). The V end lost 6 bases, the J end lost 7 bases, and 21 bases lay between the germline ends. The CDR3 region has the DNA TGTGCCACCAGTCGAATAGGAAACAGGGAGGGTGAAGCTTTCTTT. Its protein is CATSRIGNREGEAFF.

V is TRBV13 and J is TRBJ1-1; 7 positions agree with TRBD1. The CDR3 is 12 amino acids. Per germline, CDR1 PRHDT and CDR2 FYEKMQ (reference sequence). J was trimmed by 6 bases and V by 4 bases; bases with no gene match: 2. The CDR3 region is CASSSTGAEAFF. The CDR3 bases are TGTGCCAGCAGCTCAACAGGGGCTGAAGCTTTCTTT.

This clone was recorded a few times. The rearrangement links TRBV4-1 to TRBJ2-1; 11 nucleotides align to TRBD2. This CDR3 has 18 amino acids. The germline CDR1 and CDR2 sequences are MGHRA and YSYEKL. The V segment lost 3 bases and the J segment 10 bases; nucleotides outside the gene matches: 17. The CDR3 loop is CASSHGSIIAGGQREQFF. For the CDR3, the DNA is TGCGCCAGCAGCCACGGATCGATCATAGCGGGGGGGCAGAGAGAGCAGTTCTTC.

V usage is TRBV5-4 and J usage is TRBJ2-2, with TRBD2 matching 9 bases. This CDR3 is built from 16 residues. Germline CDR1 SGHNT, CDR2 YYREEE (reference sequence). V trimming: 4 bases; J trimming: 6 bases; junction bases outside the gene matches: 10. The CDR3 DNA reads as TGTGCCAGCAGCCTCGGGGTAGCGGGAGATCCCGGGGAGCTGTTTTTT. Protein product: CASSLGVAGDPGELFF.

The V and J genes are TRBV10-3 and TRBJ2-1, with 10 bases matching TRBD1. The V gene's germline CDR1 is ENHRY and CDR2 SYGVKD. V was clipped by 3 bases and J by 6 bases; unmatched bases: 8. This CDR3 region has 16 residues. CDR3 sequence (DNA): TGTGCCATCAGTGATCCATCCGGGACAGGGGTCAATGAGCAGTTCTTC. It yields the protein CAISDPSGTGVNEQFF.

The chain employs TRBV10-2 and TRBJ1-5, with TRBD1 matching 7 bases. V was clipped by 0 bases and J by 5 bases; unmatched bases: 7. Germline V gives CDR1 WSHSY, CDR2 SAAADI. The CDR3 sequence is 16 residues long. The DNA of the CDR3 is TGCGCCAGCAGTGAGTCACGAGGGACAGTTCATCAGCCCCAGCATTTT. Its protein is CASSESRGTVHQPQHF.

CDR3 sequence (DNA): TGCGCCAGCAGCCAACTTGGACAGGGTGGACAGCCCCAGCATTTT. This gives the protein CASSQLGQGGQPQHF. The V gene is TRBV4-1, the J gene TRBJ1-5, with 8 bases lining up with TRBD1. After removal of 2 bases from V and 7 bases from J, the junction contained 7 bases not matched to a gene. In germline, CDR1 is MGHRA, CDR2 YSYEKL. There are 15 residues in the CDR3.

The chain recombines TRBV9 with TRBJ2-5; 10 positions match TRBD2. Unmatched junction bases numbered 7, after V lost 0 bases and J lost 5 bases. Germline CDR1 reads SGDLS; CDR2 reads YYNGEE. CDR3 length: 16 amino acids. Written as DNA, the CDR3 is TGTGCCAGCAGCGTAGCGGCGGGACTAGCGTCGGAGACCCAGTACTTC. Its translation: CASSVAAGLASETQYF.